This T cell receptor beta chain appears in the sequencing data of a study of radiation and T cells in renal cell carcinoma. Study as a whole: Nephrectomy followed 15 Gy stereotactic body radiation by 4 weeks.

Time point denoted: baseline pretreatment blood. Treatment: 15 Gy SBRT to primary tumor, nephrectomy 4 weeks later. Serial blood draws occurred at baseline and 2 and 4 weeks post-SBRT. The protocol was immunoSEQ multiplex PCR, while the TCRdb copy is restricted to in-frame clones and leaves out a portion. Of 100,000 to 150,000 clones listed, 80% to 85% are singletons. The study, taken as a whole, reports: Without pretreatment biopsies, baseline tumor clonotype presence was undetermined.

Comment on this clone: Its antigen is undetermined. Within the sample, other DNA sequences also encode this same CDR3.

Sequenced here: blood, sampled from a patient whose treatment included radiotherapy and nephrectomy. The origin of this receptor is a woman aged 60-70 years with renal cell carcinoma.

CDR3 residues: CSAYRGESGVTEAFF. For the CDR3, the DNA is TGCAGCGCCTACAGGGGAGAGAGTGGTGTCACTGAAGCTTTCTTT. This sequence joins TRBV29-1 and TRBJ1-1, with TRBD1 matching over 7 bases. The CDR3 has 15 amino acids. Per the germline V gene, CDR1 is SQVTM and CDR2 is ANQGSEA. The V segment lost 7 bases and the J segment 4 bases; nucleotides outside the gene matches: 15.